Following are 5 T cell receptor beta chains from one sample sequenced in a study of STAT5B mutations in CD4+ large granular lymphocyte leukemia. Produced via immunoSEQ multiplex PCR; TCRdb's table is partial and in-frame only. The table lists some 34,000 clones, more than 65% of them singletons. Source material: CD4+ T cells from blood buffy coats. These receptors came from a human donor in good health.

V gene TRBV19 combines with J gene TRBJ2-7; 7 positions agree with TRBD1. With 9 bases clipped from V and 3 bases from J, the junction kept 14 bases outside the gene matches. CDR3 size: 15 residues. Germline V gene sequence: CDR1 LNHDA, CDR2 SQIVND (reference sequence). CDR3 amino acids: CASAHDLTGFYEQYF. The CDR3 bases are TGTGCCAGCGCCCACGACTTGACAGGGTTCTACGAGCAGTACTTC.

This clone was counted a few times. V gene TRBV15 combines with J gene TRBJ2-1; D could derive from TRBD1 or TRBD2 (6 bases each). V was clipped by 9 bases and J by 9 bases, with 15 bases between them. Germline CDR1 is LNHNV and CDR2 is YYDKDF (reference sequence). The CDR3 has 12 residues. The CDR3 nucleotides read TGTGCCACAGGGGGGCGTCGGAGTGAGCAGTTCTTC. Amino acids: CATGGRRSEQFF.

J is TRBJ2-5 and V is TRBV5-1; D perhaps matches TRBD2 (6 bases). The V and J ends lost 0 bases and 5 bases respectively, with 8 bases between them. CDR1 and CDR2 from the germline V gene are SGHRS and YFSETQ. The CDR3 length is 13 residues. CDR3: CASSLASAETQYF. The CDR3 nucleotides are TGCGCCAGCAGCTTGGCTAGCGCGGAGACCCAGTACTTC.

The genes are TRBV9 and TRBJ2-3; 9 bases fit TRBD1. The CDR3 totals 16 residues. Germline lookup yields CDR1 SGDLS and CDR2 YYNGEE. V was pared by 3 bases and J by 5 bases, with 10 bases of the junction left unmatched. The CDR3 is CASSAGTGKSLDTQYF. As DNA, the CDR3 is TGTGCCAGCAGCGCAGGGACAGGGAAATCTCTAGATACGCAGTATTTT.

This clone was seen a single time. This chain connects TRBV5-6 to TRBJ2-7, with D perhaps TRBD1 (6 bases). V lost 4 bases to trimming and J lost 0 bases, with 14 bases between them. This CDR3 comprises 15 residues. In germline, CDR1 is SGHDT, CDR2 YYEEEE. CDR3 DNA sequence: TGTGCCAGCAGCGCCCGGGACAAGTACTCCTACGAGCAGTACTTC. Translated, it gives CASSARDKYSYEQYF.